Below, one TCR beta chain is given with its context. Its antigen is still unknown. The V end lost 4 bases, the J end lost 6 bases, and 18 bases lay between the germline ends. Germline V CDR1 and CDR2: SNHLY, FYNNEI. The CDR3 contains 15 residues. This record comes from a study of T cell repertoires in cytomegalovirus infection. TCRdb re-called the reads through MiXCR, storing one row per CDR3 protein. The table includes around 900,000 distinct CDR3 sequences, less than 35% detected once. Material: cultured CD8+ T cells from PBMCs, obtained from culture after CMV antigen stimulation. The TCR was taken from a human donor in good health (CMV status not recorded). Some clones in this sample may be carry-over from other donors' samples. V and J are TRBV2 and TRBJ2-5; possible D gene TRBD1, 5 bases. CDR3 residues: CASSGEWQGSQTQYF. DNA for the CDR3: TGTGCCAGCAGTGGGGAATGGCAGGGAAGCCAGACCCAGTACTTC.